In its sample, the clone carrying this TCR beta chain was seen many times. As yet, its antigen is unknown. The CDR3 loop spans 14 amino acids. The germline V and J ends were trimmed by 0 bases and 5 bases, with 8 bases remaining between them. The V gene's germline CDR1 is MNHEY and CDR2 SVGEGT. Time point reported: patch test 1, 2 weeks after DPC sensitization. Treatment defined: therapeutic diphenylcyclopropenone sensitization with weekly scalp DPC. The data originate from a study of human T cells and chemical hapten exposure. Study overall: Patch tests of 0.01% DPC on the upper back were read at 6 days. Findings and caveats of the study: Alopecia affected the donors, so their immune response may differ from healthy people's. Sensitizing with DPC caused no change in TCRs above 1 in 1000 frequency.

MiXCR, applied by TCRdb to the RACE reads, yields one record per CDR3 protein. The profile shows 79,000 or so distinct CDR3 sequences, about a tenth of them singletons. The source material was whole blood, sampled in connection with sensitization to the hapten diphenylcyclopropenone (DPC). The sequence was obtained from a woman aged 45-65 years with alopecia areata. Some clones in this sample may be carry-over from other donors' samples. V is TRBV6-2 or TRBV6-3 and J is TRBJ1-5, with D uncertain. CDR3 nucleotide sequence: TGTGCCAGCAGTTACTCGAAACCTTATCAGCCCCAGCATTTT. Residues: CASSYSKPYQPQHF.